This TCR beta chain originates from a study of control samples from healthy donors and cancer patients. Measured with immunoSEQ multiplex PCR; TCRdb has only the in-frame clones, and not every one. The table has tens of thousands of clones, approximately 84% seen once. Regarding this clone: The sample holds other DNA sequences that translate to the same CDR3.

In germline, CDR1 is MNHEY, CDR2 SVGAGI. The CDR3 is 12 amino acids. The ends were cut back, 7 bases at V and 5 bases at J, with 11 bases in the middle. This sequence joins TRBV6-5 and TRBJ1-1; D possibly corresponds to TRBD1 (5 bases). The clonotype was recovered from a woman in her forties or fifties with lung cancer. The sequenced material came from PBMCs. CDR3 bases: TGTGCCAGCACCAATAGGGGAACTGAAGCTTTCTTT. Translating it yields CASTNRGTEAFF.